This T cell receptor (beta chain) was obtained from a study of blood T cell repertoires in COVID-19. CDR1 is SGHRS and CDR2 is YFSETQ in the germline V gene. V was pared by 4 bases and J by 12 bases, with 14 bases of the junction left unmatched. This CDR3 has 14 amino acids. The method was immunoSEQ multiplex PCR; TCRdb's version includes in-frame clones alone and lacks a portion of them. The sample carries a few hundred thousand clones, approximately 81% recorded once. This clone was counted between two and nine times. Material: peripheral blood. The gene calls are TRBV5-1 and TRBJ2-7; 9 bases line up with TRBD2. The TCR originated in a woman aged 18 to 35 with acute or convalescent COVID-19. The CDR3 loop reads CASSTISTSGARYF. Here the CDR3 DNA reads TGCGCCAGCAGCACCATTTCGACTAGCGGAGCTCGGTACTTC.